The 20 T cell receptor beta chains given below trace back to one sample, sequenced in a study of T cell responses to AZD1222 COVID-19 vaccine. Measured with immunoSEQ multiplex PCR; TCRdb has only the in-frame clones, and not every one. This sample has about 130,000 clones, with more than 70% found just once. The source was peripheral blood, collected on day 0 of AZD1222 vaccination. Receptors were obtained from an adult in good health.

This rearrangement joins TRBV12-3 or TRBV12-4 to TRBJ2-2; D call uncertain. CDR3 length: 11 amino acids. Between the trimmed V and J ends, which lost 6 bases and 4 bases, there was a span of 3 bases. The CDR3 spells CASSVTGELFF. For the CDR3, the DNA is TGTGCCAGCAGCGTCACCGGGGAGCTGTTTTTT.

The V call is TRBV28, the J call TRBJ2-2; D is unclear. Between the trimmed V and J ends, which lost 6 bases and 1 base, there was a span of 12 bases. The V gene's germline CDR1 is MDHEN and CDR2 SYDVKM. The CDR3 loop spans 15 amino acids. CDR3: CASSPTLGNTGELFF. The CDR3 nucleotides are TGTGCCAGCAGCCCAACTCTAGGGAACACCGGGGAGCTGTTTTTT. Drawing the rest from reference TRBV28 and TRBJ2-2, the complete variable domain is DVKVTQSSRYLVKRTGEKVFLECVQDMDHENMFWYRQDPGLGLRLIYFSYDVKMKEKGDIPEGYSVSREKKERFSLILESASTNQTSMYLCASSPTLGNTGELFFGEGSRLTVL.

This sequence joins TRBV6-1 and TRBJ2-3; possibly TRBD2 for D (5 bases). The CDR3 has 15 amino acids. CDR1 MNHNS and CDR2 SASEGT come from the germline V gene. The germline V and J ends were trimmed by 3 bases and 2 bases, with 12 bases remaining between them. The CDR3 loop reads CASSDGVKVTDTQYF. The CDR3 DNA sequence: TGTGCCAGCAGTGACGGGGTAAAAGTCACAGATACGCAGTATTTT.

CDR3 sequence reads: CASSPRQGMYQQPQHF. The DNA of the CDR3 is TGTGCCAGCAGCCCCAGGCAGGGAATGTATCAACAGCCCCAGCATTTT. The chain joins TRBV9 to TRBJ1-5, with a tentative D call TRBD1 (5 bases). V lost 4 bases, J lost 7 bases, and 21 bases lay in between. Germline V CDR1 and CDR2: SGDLS, YYNGEE. The CDR3 has 16 residues.

This chain uses TRBV28 with TRBJ2-7; TRBD1 matches at 8 bases. This CDR3 is built from 14 residues. The V and J ends lost 8 bases and 5 bases, in that order; junction bases with no gene match: 11. In germline, CDR1 is MDHEN, CDR2 SYDVKM. Here the CDR3 DNA reads TGTGCCAGCTCGACGACAGGGGCTGCCCACGAGCAGTACTTC. Translation: CASSTTGAAHEQYF.

This clone was seen a few times. This chain connects TRBV2 to TRBJ1-2; possible D gene TRBD1, 5 bases. V gave up 3 bases and J gave up 3 bases, with 11 bases separating them. The CDR3 covers 14 residues. Germline V gene data show CDR1 as SNHLY and CDR2 as FYNNEI. Written as DNA, the CDR3 is TGTGCCAGCAGTGATCGGGGGGTGGACTATGGCTACACCTTC. Translating gives CASSDRGVDYGYTF.

Only one count was recorded for this clone. The chain combines TRBV6-1 with TRBJ2-3; tentatively, D is TRBD2 (7 bases). The CDR3 totals 16 residues. V was pared by 0 bases and J by 1 base, with 11 bases between. Germline V gene data show CDR1 as MNHNS and CDR2 as SASEGT. The CDR3 loop is CASSEARGGRTDTQYF. The CDR3 DNA reads TGTGCCAGCAGTGAAGCGCGCGGGGGCCGCACAGATACGCAGTATTTT.

This chain connects TRBV7-8 to TRBJ2-7; D gene ambiguous. CDR3 length: 14 residues. V shed 1 base and J shed 5 bases, with 12 bases lying between them. In germline, CDR1 is SGHVS, CDR2 FQNEAQ. The CDR3 is CASSLVIGPNEQYF. The CDR3 nucleotides read TGTGCCAGCAGCTTAGTCATCGGGCCCAACGAGCAGTACTTC.

The gene calls are TRBV29-1 and TRBJ1-6; no reliable D call. The CDR3 runs 14 residues. V dropped 4 bases and J dropped 7 bases, with 14 bases sitting between them. CDR1 and CDR2 (germline): SQVTM, ANQGSEA. The CDR3: CSVGEGGPNSPLHF. The CDR3 DNA reads TGCAGCGTTGGGGAGGGAGGCCCAAATTCACCCCTCCACTTT. Full variable domain (missing parts from reference TRBV29-1 and TRBJ1-6): SAVISQKPSRDICQRGTSLTIQCQVDSQVTMMFWYRQQPGQSLTLIATANQGSEATYESGFVIDKFPISRPNLTFSTLTVSNMSPEDSSIYLCSVGEGGPNSPLHFGNGTRLTVT.

The genes are TRBV7-3 and TRBJ2-3; D is ambiguous. The length of the CDR3 is 13 residues. Trimming left V 2 bases short and J 2 bases short, with 5 bases between. Germline loops: CDR1 SGHTA, CDR2 FQGTGA. The CDR3 nucleotides are TGTGCCAGCAGCTTATTCCCCACAGATACGCAGTATTTT. The encoded protein is CASSLFPTDTQYF. The full variable domain, in which reference TRBV7-3 and TRBJ2-3 provide the parts outside the CDR3, is GAGVSQTPSNKVTEKGKYVELRCDPISGHTALYWYRQSLGQGPEFLIYFQGTGAADDSGLPNDRFFAVRPEGSVSTLKIQRTERGDSAVYLCASSLFPTDTQYFGPGTRLTVL.

The V and J genes are TRBV28 and TRBJ2-1, with 10 positions matching TRBD2. There are 15 residues in the CDR3. The germline gives CDR1 MDHEN, CDR2 SYDVKM. V trimming: 1 base; J trimming: 8 bases; junction bases outside the gene matches: 5. CDR3 sequence (DNA): TGTGCCAGCAGTTTATCTAGCGGGAGTCACTATGAGCAGTTCTTC. Its protein product is CASSLSSGSHYEQFF.

The chain recombines TRBV24-1 with TRBJ2-7; D tentatively fits TRBD1 or TRBD2 (6 bases each). The ends were cut back, 4 bases at V and 2 bases at J, with 14 bases in the middle. This CDR3 spans 15 amino acids. Germline CDR1 and CDR2: KGHDR and SFDVKD. CDR3: CATSDPGASTYEQYF. The CDR3 nucleotides read TGTGCCACCAGTGACCCGGGGGCATCAACCTACGAGCAGTACTTC.

This chain uses TRBV19 with TRBJ2-3, with D possibly called TRBD1 or TRBD2 (5 bases each). V was pared by 6 bases and J by 6 bases, with 22 bases between. Looked up from germline, CDR1 is LNHDA and CDR2 is SQIVND (reference sequence). The CDR3 consists of 16 residues. CDR3 bases: TGTGCCAGTAGCCCCCCGGGACCAACCCGATCGGATACGCAGTATTTT. Amino acid sequence: CASSPPGPTRSDTQYF.

The rearrangement links TRBV21-1 to TRBJ2-5; TRBD1, the table's D call, was not compared with the DNA. TRBV21-1 is designated a pseudogene. The CDR3 totals 18 residues. The CDR3 DNA reads TGTGCCAGCAGCATAAGGGGGCAGGAAGGGTACCAAGGAGAGACCCAGTACTTC. Translating gives CASSIRGQEGYQGETQYF.

The chain recombines TRBV29-1 with TRBJ2-1; D unclear. The CDR3 covers 13 residues. Trimming pared 6 bases from V and 3 bases from J, leaving 12 bases between. Germline CDR1 reads SQVTM; CDR2 reads ANQGSEA. CDR3 region: CSVVNRVYNEQFF. The CDR3, as DNA: TGCAGCGTCGTCAACCGGGTCTACAATGAGCAGTTCTTC.

In its sample, this clone was seen once. The rearrangement links TRBV5-6 to TRBJ1-2; 7 nucleotides align to TRBD1. V gave up 1 base and J gave up 4 bases; unmatched junction bases: 10. Germline V CDR1 and CDR2: SGHDT, YYEEEE. The CDR3 sequence is 16 residues long. The CDR3 is CASSLRTGRGAYGYTF. DNA for the CDR3: TGTGCCAGCAGCTTGAGGACAGGCCGAGGGGCCTATGGCTACACCTTC.

The gene calls are TRBV5-1 and TRBJ2-2, with D hard to call. Per germline, CDR1 SGHRS and CDR2 YFSETQ. The CDR3 contains 15 residues. The V gene lost 2 bases and the J gene lost 0 bases, with 8 bases spanning the gap. The CDR3 coding sequence is TGCGCCAGCAGCTTACCGGGCCCGAACACCGGGGAGCTGTTTTTT. Translation gives CASSLPGPNTGELFF.

The chain is built from TRBV2 and TRBJ2-1; 14 nucleotides agree with TRBD2. Germline trimming cut 6 bases from V and 11 bases from J; bases unmatched to any gene: 12. Germline CDR1 and CDR2: SNHLY and FYNNEI. The CDR3 is 16 amino acids. The CDR3 is CASSPLIGTSGGQQFF. The CDR3 coding sequence is TGTGCCAGCAGCCCACTAATCGGGACTAGCGGGGGCCAGCAGTTCTTC.

This chain uses TRBV2 with TRBJ2-3; TRBD2 matches 11 bases. The trim removed 2 bases at V and 0 bases at J, leaving 13 bases unmatched. The germline gives CDR1 SNHLY, CDR2 FYNNEI. The length of the CDR3 is 20 residues. This CDR3 reads CASSERLWLAGGSSTDTQYF. CDR3 in DNA: TGTGCCAGCAGTGAAAGGTTGTGGCTAGCGGGAGGATCTAGCACAGATACGCAGTATTTT.

The genes are TRBV19 and TRBJ1-2; 8 bases are a match to TRBD1. Germline lookup yields CDR1 LNHDA and CDR2 SQIVND (reference sequence). This CDR3 comprises 14 residues. The J segment lost 2 bases and the V segment lost 5 bases, leaving 4 bases of the junction unmatched. The CDR3 region is CASSRDRLNYGYTF. CDR3 DNA sequence: TGTGCCAGTAGTCGGGACAGGTTGAACTATGGCTACACCTTC.